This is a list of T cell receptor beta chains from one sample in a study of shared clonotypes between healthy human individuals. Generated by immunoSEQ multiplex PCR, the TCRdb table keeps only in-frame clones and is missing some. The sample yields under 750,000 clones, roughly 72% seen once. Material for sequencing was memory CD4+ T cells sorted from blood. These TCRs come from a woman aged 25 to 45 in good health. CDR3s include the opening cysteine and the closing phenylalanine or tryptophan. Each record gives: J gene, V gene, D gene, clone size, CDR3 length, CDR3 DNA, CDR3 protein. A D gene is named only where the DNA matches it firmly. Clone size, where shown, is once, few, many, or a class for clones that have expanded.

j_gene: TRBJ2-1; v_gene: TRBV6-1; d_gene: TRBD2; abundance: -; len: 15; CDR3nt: TGTGCCAGCAGTGAAGGCTCTAGCGGGTTCTATGAGCAGTTCTTC; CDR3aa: CASSEGSSGFYEQFF
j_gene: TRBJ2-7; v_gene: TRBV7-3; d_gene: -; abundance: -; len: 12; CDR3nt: TGTGCCAGCAGCCAAGACGGCTACGAGCAGTACTTC; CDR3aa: CASSQDGYEQYF
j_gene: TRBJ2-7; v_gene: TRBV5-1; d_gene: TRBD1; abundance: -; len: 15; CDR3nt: TGCGCCAGCTCGAACCCCGGGACAGGTTATTCCGAGCAGTACTTC; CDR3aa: CASSNPGTGYSEQYF
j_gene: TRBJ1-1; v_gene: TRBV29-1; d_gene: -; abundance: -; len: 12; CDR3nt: TGCAGCGCCAAGGATTGGAGCACTGAAGCTTTCTTT; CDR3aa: CSAKDWSTEAFF
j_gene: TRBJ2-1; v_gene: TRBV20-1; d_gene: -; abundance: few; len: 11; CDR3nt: TGCAGTGCTAAACCCGGTCGGGAGCAGTTCTTC; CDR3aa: CSAKPGREQFF
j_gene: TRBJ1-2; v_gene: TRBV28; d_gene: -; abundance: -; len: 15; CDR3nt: TGTGCCAGCAGTCTTCTACCGGGTCTCAACTATGGCTACACCTTC; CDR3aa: CASSLLPGLNYGYTF
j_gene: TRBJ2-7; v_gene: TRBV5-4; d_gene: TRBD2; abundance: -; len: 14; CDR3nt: TGTGCCAGCAGCTCGGAACTAGCGGTCTACGAGCAGTACTTC; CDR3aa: CASSSELAVYEQYF
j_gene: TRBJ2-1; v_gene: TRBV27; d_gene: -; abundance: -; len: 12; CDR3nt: TGTGCCGGTCTTATCGTTTCGGGTTGGGAGTTCTTC; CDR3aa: CAGLIVSGWEFF
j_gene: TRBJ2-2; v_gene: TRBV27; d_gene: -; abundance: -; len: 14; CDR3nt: TGTGCCAGCAGTCCCCAAAGTGGGGCCGGGGAGCTGTTTTTT; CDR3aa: CASSPQSGAGELFF
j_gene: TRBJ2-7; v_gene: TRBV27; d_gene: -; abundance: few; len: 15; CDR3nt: TGTGCCAGCAGTTCCCCGGGACGGAGCTCCTACGAGCAGTACTTC; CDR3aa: CASSSPGRSSYEQYF